The 24 T cell receptor beta chains presented below share a single source sample, sequenced in a study of shared clonotypes between healthy human individuals. Clones were sequenced by immunoSEQ multiplex PCR, and TCRdb holds only the in-frame ones, with some missing. This table holds around 500,000 clones, roughly four fifths found once. The specimen sequenced was PBMCs. These receptor sequences come from a woman in her thirties or forties in good health. Some clones in this sample may be carry-over from other donors' samples.

The chain carries TRBV4-2 and TRBJ2-6, with 10 positions matching TRBD1. V lost 1 base, J lost 0 bases, and 9 bases stayed unmatched. CDR1 and CDR2 from the germline V gene are LGHNA and YNFKEQ. CDR3 length: 20 amino acids. The CDR3 region is CASSQAWGTGEFSGANVLTF. CDR3 in DNA: TGTGCCAGCAGCCAAGCCTGGGGGACAGGGGAATTCTCTGGGGCCAACGTCCTGACTTTC.

The chain uses TRBV11-2 and TRBJ2-7; D perhaps matches TRBD2 (6 bases). The germline V gene encodes CDR1 SGHAT and CDR2 FQNNGV. The CDR3 contains 14 residues. The V end lost 5 bases, the J end lost 0 bases, and 11 bases lay between the germline ends. CDR3: CASSGRDRSYEQYF. CDR3 in DNA: TGTGCCAGCAGCGGGCGGGACCGCTCCTACGAGCAGTACTTC.

The V and J genes are TRBV28 and TRBJ2-7, with a weak D call TRBD2 (7 bases). Trimming removed 6 bases at V and 3 bases at J, with 15 bases between. The germline CDR1 and CDR2 sequences are MDHEN and SYDVKM. CDR3 size: 14 residues. The chain's CDR3 is CASRRGGRGYEQYF. For the CDR3, the DNA is TGTGCCAGCAGGAGGGGGGGCCGTGGCTACGAGCAGTACTTC.

The V and J genes are TRBV7-2 and TRBJ2-3; 14 bases line up with TRBD2. The CDR3 has 17 residues. Germline CDR1 SGHTA, CDR2 FQGNSA. The trim removed 5 bases at V and 2 bases at J, leaving 6 bases unmatched. DNA for the CDR3: TGTGCCAGCAGCCCGGGACTAGCGGGAGCGACCACAGATACGCAGTATTTT. This sequence encodes CASSPGLAGATTDTQYF.

Only one count was recorded for this clone. The V and J genes are TRBV7-2 and TRBJ2-7; D possibly corresponds to TRBD2 (6 bases). V was shortened by 3 bases and J by 3 bases, with 15 bases between the two germline ends. The CDR3 loop spans 15 amino acids. Germline values: CDR1 SGHTA, CDR2 FQGNSA. CDR3 loop: CASSFSFDGSYEQYF. As DNA, the CDR3 is TGTGCCAGCAGCTTTAGTTTTGACGGGAGCTACGAGCAGTACTTC. Full variable domain (remainder filled in from reference TRBV7-2 and TRBJ2-7): GAGVSQSPSNKVTEKGKDVELRCDPISGHTALYWYRQSLGQGLEFLIYFQGNSAPDKSGLPSDRFSAERTGGSVSTLTIQRTQQEDSAVYLCASSFSFDGSYEQYFGPGTRLTVT.

The chain uses TRBV29-1 and TRBJ1-2, with TRBD1 matching 8 bases. The length of the CDR3 is 14 residues. CDR1 is SQVTM and CDR2 is ANQGSEA in the germline V gene. V shed 5 bases, J shed 5 bases, and the junction held 10 bases outside the gene matches. CDR3 protein: CSVTETGAGYGYTF. Here the CDR3 DNA reads TGCAGCGTTACAGAGACAGGGGCGGGTTATGGCTACACCTTC.

To note about this clone: A much larger clonotype is one base distant, so this may be a read error. The chain links TRBV29-1 to TRBJ1-2; no reliable D call. CDR3 size: 15 residues. The V end was cut by 1 base, the J end by 4 bases, with 16 bases between. Germline values: CDR1 SQVTM, CDR2 ANQGSEA. In DNA, the CDR3 is TGCAGCGTTGAAGGGCATCGGACCAAGGGCTATGGCTACACCTTC. Protein sequence: CSVEGHRTKGYGYTF.

V usage is TRBV19 and J usage is TRBJ2-3, with 7 bases identical to TRBD1. This CDR3 has 15 residues. The germline V gene encodes CDR1 LNHDA and CDR2 SQIVND (reference sequence). Trimming took 5 bases from V and 2 from J; bases not matched to a gene: 7. CDR3 nucleotides: TGTGCCAGTAGTGAAACAGGGGTCCCCACAGATACGCAGTATTTT. Its translation: CASSETGVPTDTQYF.

This clone was observed a single time. The chain employs TRBV14 and TRBJ2-7, with D perhaps matching TRBD2 (5 bases). Germline V CDR1 and CDR2: SGHDN, FVKESK. This CDR3 is 13 amino acids long. Deletions cut 4 bases from V and 6 bases from J, with 13 bases between. CDR3 region: CASSLGGVVEQYF. The CDR3 DNA reads TGTGCCAGCAGCCTCGGAGGAGTCGTCGAGCAGTACTTC.

Details on this clone: A far more abundant clone sits one base away, making this likely a read error. The sample contains more than one DNA sequence encoding this CDR3. The chain employs TRBV30 and TRBJ2-5, with D unresolved. The CDR3 is 14 residues long. The germline gives CDR1 GTSNPN, CDR2 SVGIG (reference sequence). CDR3 nucleotides: TGTGCTTGGAGTGTTAGAGCGCGGCGAGAGACCCAGTACTTC. It yields the protein CAWSVRARRETQYF.

This chain uses TRBV7-2 with TRBJ1-4; D gene unclear. Germline-derived CDR1 and CDR2 are SGHTA and FQGNSA. Trimming left V 5 bases short and J 0 bases short, with 7 bases between. The CDR3 covers 14 residues. CDR3 region: CASSASATNEKLFF. In DNA form, the CDR3 reads TGTGCCAGCAGCGCCTCTGCAACTAATGAAAAACTGTTTTTT.

This clone has a single count. The V and J genes are TRBV5-4 and TRBJ2-7; the match to TRBD1 covers 10 bases. In germline, CDR1 is SGHNT, CDR2 YYREEE (reference sequence). This CDR3 region has 15 residues. V lost 0 bases, J lost 2 bases, and 2 bases stayed unmatched. CDR3 bases: TGTGCCAGCAGCTTGGGTGGACAGGGGGCCTACGAGCAGTACTTC. Residues: CASSLGGQGAYEQYF.

The chain recombines TRBV10-2 with TRBJ2-7, with D possibly TRBD2 on 6 matching bases. V shed 8 bases and J shed 4 bases, with 18 bases lying between them. Germline V CDR1 and CDR2: WSHSY, SAAADI. The CDR3 consists of 14 residues. CDR3 region: CASRALAGGYEQYF. The DNA for the CDR3 is TGCGCCAGCCGTGCACTAGCAGGAGGATACGAGCAGTACTTC.

The chain uses TRBV7-9 and TRBJ1-2; D is uncertain. The CDR3 consists of 14 residues. V was clipped by 1 base and J by 3 bases, with 9 bases between them. Per the germline V gene, CDR1 is SEHNR and CDR2 is FQNEAQ (reference sequence). The CDR3 nucleotides read TGTGCCAGCAGCTTAGATTGGCTGTACTATGGCTACACCTTC. Amino acid sequence: CASSLDWLYYGYTF.

The chain has TRBV29-1 and TRBJ2-5; the D gene is possibly TRBD2 (6 bases). CDR1 is SQVTM, CDR2 ANQGSEA, per germline. V was pared by 1 base and J by 5 bases, with 11 bases between. The CDR3 loop spans 13 amino acids. This CDR3 reads CSVEGAGGETQYF. The CDR3 DNA follows: TGCAGCGTTGAAGGAGCGGGCGGGGAGACCCAGTACTTC.

The chain links TRBV19 to TRBJ1-1, with 8 nucleotides matching TRBD1. This CDR3 region has 12 residues. The V and J ends lost 8 bases and 5 bases, in that order; junction bases with no gene match: 4. The germline CDR1 and CDR2 sequences are LNHDA and SQIVND (reference sequence). The CDR3 spells CASDRGWTEAFF. The CDR3 bases are TGTGCCAGTGACAGGGGTTGGACTGAAGCTTTCTTT.

The chain has TRBV18 and TRBJ2-3; the match to TRBD2 covers 8 bases. The CDR3 sequence is 14 residues long. Germline lookup yields CDR1 KGHSH and CDR2 LQKENI. V gave up 3 bases and J gave up 3 bases; unmatched junction bases: 2. The CDR3 loop reads CASSPAGGTDTQYF. In nucleotides, the CDR3 is TGTGCCAGCTCACCGGCGGGGGGAACAGATACGCAGTATTTT. Filled out from reference TRBV18 and TRBJ2-3, the complete variable domain reads NAGVMQNPRHLVRRRGQEARLRCSPMKGHSHVYWYRQLPEEGLKFMVYLQKENIIDESGMPKERFSAEFPKEGPSILRIQQVVRGDSAAYFCASSPAGGTDTQYFGPGTRLTVL.

The rearrangement uses TRBV7-3 and TRBJ2-1; 8 positions agree with TRBD2. Trimming cost V 1 base and J 4 bases; bases outside gene matches: 3. The CDR3 has 15 amino acids. Germline CDR1 SGHTA, CDR2 FQGTGA. The DNA for the CDR3 is TGTGCCAGCAGCTTAATGAGCGGGAGTTACAATGAGCAGTTCTTC. This sequence encodes CASSLMSGSYNEQFF. Complete variable domain (other parts from reference TRBV7-3 and TRBJ2-1): GAGVSQTPSNKVTEKGKYVELRCDPISGHTALYWYRQSLGQGPEFLIYFQGTGAADDSGLPNDRFFAVRPEGSVSTLKIQRTERGDSAVYLCASSLMSGSYNEQFFGPGTRLTVL.

The sample holds a few counts of this clone. V gene TRBV9 combines with J gene TRBJ2-1; maybe TRBD1 (5 bases). The germline V gene has CDR1 SGDLS and CDR2 YYNGEE. There are 14 residues in the CDR3. Trimming shortened V by 2 bases and J by 2 bases, and 8 bases separated the two germline ends. The CDR3 here is CASSVLDTYNEQFF. The CDR3 region has the DNA TGTGCCAGCAGCGTCTTGGACACCTACAATGAGCAGTTCTTC.

The CDR3 reads CASSPRGYLNTIYF. CDR3 nucleotides: TGTGCCAGCAGCCCGAGGGGGTACTTGAACACCATATATTTT. V and J are TRBV14 and TRBJ1-3; D may be TRBD1 (6 bases). Between the trimmed V and J ends, which lost 4 bases and 7 bases, there was a span of 14 bases. Germline assignment: CDR1 SGHDN and CDR2 FVKESK. The CDR3 spans 14 residues.

In its sample, this clone was seen a few times. The genes are TRBV7-8 and TRBJ2-3; no clear D gene. CDR3 length equals 14 residues. The V and J ends lost 5 bases and 0 bases respectively, with 9 bases between them. The germline gives CDR1 SGHVS, CDR2 FQNEAQ. In DNA form, the CDR3 reads TGTGCCAGCAGCCCAGCTCCTAGCACAGATACGCAGTATTTT. Translated, it gives CASSPAPSTDTQYF.

The chain joins TRBV28 to TRBJ1-2; D perhaps matches TRBD1 (6 bases). CDR3 size: 12 residues. Germline V gene lookup returns CDR1 MDHEN and CDR2 SYDVKM. Trimming took off 8 bases at V and 8 bases at J, with 15 bases between the two ends. The CDR3 region has the DNA TGTGCCAGCGTCTCTAACAGGGAGGGCTACACCTTC. Protein: CASVSNREGYTF.

The chain combines TRBV5-6 with TRBJ2-7; unclear D gene. The germline V gene encodes CDR1 SGHDT and CDR2 YYEEEE. The CDR3 length is 11 residues. V lost 4 bases, J lost 4 bases, and 6 bases lay in between. CDR3 loop: CASSTTYEQYF. DNA for the CDR3: TGTGCCAGCAGCACGACTTACGAGCAGTACTTC.

This clone came up once. CDR3 sequence: CASSRPGQGSEKLFF. The CDR3 bases are TGTGCCAGCAGTCGTCCGGGACAGGGGAGTGAAAAACTGTTTTTT. The rearrangement uses TRBV5-8 and TRBJ1-4; TRBD1 matches 10 bases. CDR1 and CDR2 (germline): SGHTS, YDEGEE. Germline trimming cut 5 bases from V and 7 bases from J; bases unmatched to any gene: 8. The CDR3 sequence is 15 residues long.